The text below deals with one T cell receptor beta chain. Participants were aged 18 to 89 years from around 25 US areas. The data were obtained in a study of blood T cell repertoires in COVID-19. Study details: There were acute and convalescent COVID-19 samples, and they came from the United States, Italy and Spain. Sources were T cells, B-cell-depleted T cells, or PBMCs; the material itself was cDNA or gDNA.

As handled by the study authors: Scientists estimated how many nucleated cells there were by amplifying reference gene primers. Only in-frame clones appear in the TCRdb table, and some are missing; sequencing was by immunoSEQ multiplex PCR. V, J and clone size are those of that table, while D and trimming were read from the DNA. The sample includes 400,000 to 500,000 clones, more than 70% of them seen just once. Germline CDR1 LGHDT, CDR2 YNNKEL (reference sequence). The ends lost 5 bases at V and 5 bases at J; junction bases unmatched: 9. The CDR3 contains 15 residues. This chain uses TRBV3-1 (or the pseudogene TRBV3-2) with TRBJ2-5; TRBD1 agrees at 9 bases. This clonotype was obtained from a young woman who had been exposed to COVID-19. Source material: PBMCs or T cells enriched from blood (not recorded which). As DNA, the CDR3 is TGTGCCAGCAGCAGACGGGGACAGGGCTCGGAGACCCAGTACTTC. This gives the protein CASSRRGQGSETQYF.